The 20 T cell receptor beta chains presented below share a single source sample, sequenced in a study of T-cell memory formation after mild COVID-19. TCRdb re-analysed the 5' RACE reads in MiXCR, keeping a single row per CDR3 protein. The data show about 140,000 distinct CDR3 sequences, 14% seen once. The sample consisted of PBMCs or a T cell subset sorted from them (not recorded which). The receptors stem from an adult woman who had mild COVID-19 (a few samples of this study predate the infection). Cell type and time point are not known.

The CDR3 reads CASSLEAQTNTGELFF. For the CDR3, the DNA is TGTGCCAGCAGCTTAGAAGCGCAGACGAACACCGGGGAGCTGTTTTTT. V and J are TRBV11-2 and TRBJ2-2, with D unclear. The germline V gene encodes CDR1 SGHAT and CDR2 FQNNGV. Deletions cut 0 bases from V and 0 bases from J, with 8 bases between. CDR3 length: 16 amino acids.

The chain links TRBV29-1 to TRBJ2-7; 8 bases align to TRBD1. There are 14 residues in the CDR3. The J segment lost 1 base and the V segment lost 6 bases, leaving 8 bases of the junction unmatched. Looked up from germline, CDR1 is SQVTM and CDR2 is ANQGSEA. The CDR3 DNA reads TGCAGCGTGCCCGGGACAGGATTATCCTACGAGCAGTACTTC. Its translation: CSVPGTGLSYEQYF.

CDR3 nucleotides: TGTGCCAGCGGAGGACTACTAGGGTCAGATACGCAGTATTTT. Protein product: CASGGLLGSDTQYF. The gene calls are TRBV12-3 or TRBV12-4 and TRBJ2-3, with a tentative D call TRBD2 (6 bases). CDR3 length equals 14 residues. V was clipped by 8 bases and J by 4 bases, with 16 bases between them.

V and J are TRBV12-3 or TRBV12-4 and TRBJ2-7; weak D call: TRBD2 (5 bases). The CDR3 is 13 residues long. The ends were cut back, 5 bases at V and 2 bases at J, with 10 bases in the middle. CDR3: CASSLSATYEQYF. The CDR3 DNA is TGTGCCAGCAGTCTTAGCGCTACCTACGAGCAGTACTTC.

This clonotype appeared a single time. The chain recombines TRBV7-9 with TRBJ2-6; D gene uncertain. The ends were cut back, 10 bases at V and 2 bases at J, with 6 bases in the middle. The CDR3 extends over 12 amino acids. The germline V gene has CDR1 SEHNR and CDR2 FQNEAQ (reference sequence). Here the CDR3 reads CATPPGANVLTF. CDR3 nucleotides: TGTGCCACCCCCCCTGGGGCCAACGTCCTGACTTTC.

The J gene is TRBJ2-1, the V gene TRBV5-6; 8 bases fit TRBD2. Germline V gene data show CDR1 as SGHDT and CDR2 as YYEEEE. J lost 4 bases, V lost 3 bases, and 3 bases had no gene match. This CDR3 has 14 amino acids. CDR3 protein: CASSSLAGYNEQFF. For the CDR3, the DNA is TGTGCCAGCAGCTCCTTAGCGGGGTACAATGAGCAGTTCTTC. Supplemented by reference TRBV5-6 and TRBJ2-1, the full variable domain reads DAGVTQSPTHLIKTRGQQVTLRCSPKSGHDTVSWYQQALGQGPQFIFQYYEEEERQRGNFPDRFSGHQFPNYSSELNVNALLLGDSALYLCASSSLAGYNEQFFGPGTRLTVL.

The chain has TRBV12-3 or TRBV12-4 and TRBJ2-3, with TRBD1 matching 7 bases. CDR3 size: 17 residues. The V segment lost 2 bases and the J segment 3 bases; nucleotides outside the gene matches: 11. CDR3 in DNA: TGTGCCAGCAGTTTATCGACAGGGAACGCAAGGACAGATACGCAGTATTTT. It encodes CASSLSTGNARTDTQYF.

This chain links TRBV12-3 or TRBV12-4 with TRBJ2-2, with 9 bases matching TRBD1. After removal of 8 bases from V and 7 bases from J, the junction contained 5 bases not matched to a gene. CDR3 length: 13 amino acids. CDR3 sequence reads: CASQTGGGGELFF. In DNA form, the CDR3 reads TGTGCCAGCCAGACAGGGGGAGGCGGGGAGCTGTTTTTT.

Only a few counts were recorded for this clonotype. The chain carries TRBV15 and TRBJ2-7; a possible D gene is TRBD2 (6 bases). The CDR3 is 15 amino acids. Per germline, CDR1 LNHNV and CDR2 YYDKDF (reference sequence). Trimming cost V 0 bases and J 5 bases, with 14 bases left between them. CDR3 nucleotides: TGTGCCACCAGCAGAGATCGCGGGGCATGGGACGAGCAGTACTTC. Translation gives CATSRDRGAWDEQYF.

The rearrangement links TRBV7-9 to TRBJ1-5; 8 nucleotides line up with TRBD1. V trimming: 6 bases; J trimming: 3 bases; junction bases outside the gene matches: 7. Germline loops: CDR1 SEHNR, CDR2 FQNEAQ (reference sequence). The CDR3 has 15 residues. This chain's CDR3 is CASSRTDRDNQPQHF. CDR3 nucleotide sequence: TGTGCCAGCAGTCGGACGGACAGGGACAATCAGCCCCAGCATTTT. The full variable domain, with the rest looked up from reference TRBV7-9 and TRBJ1-5, is DTGVSQNPRHKITKRGQNVTFRCDPISEHNRLYWYRQTLGQGPEFLTYFQNEAQLEKSRLLSDRFSAERPKGSFSTLEIQRTEQGDSAMYLCASSRTDRDNQPQHFGDGTRLSIL.

This sequence joins TRBV4-1 and TRBJ2-7; the match to TRBD2 covers 7 bases. The CDR3 runs to 15 residues. Germline values: CDR1 MGHRA, CDR2 YSYEKL. Losses at the gene ends were 0 bases for V and 3 bases for J; bases not matched to a gene: 5. In DNA, the CDR3 is TGCGCCAGCAGCCAAGACGGGGGGAGCTTCTACGAGCAGTACTTC. Encoded protein: CASSQDGGSFYEQYF.

This clonotype occurred a few times. This chain joins TRBV9 and TRBJ2-7; TRBD2 agrees at 11 bases. J lost 2 bases, V lost 3 bases, and 4 bases had no gene match. CDR1 is SGDLS and CDR2 is YYNGEE in the germline V gene. The CDR3 loop spans 15 amino acids. In nucleotides, the CDR3 is TGTGCCAGCAGCGGTTCTAGCGGGGGGACCTACGAGCAGTACTTC. This encodes CASSGSSGGTYEQYF.

The chain recombines TRBV6-6 with TRBJ1-2, with D hard to call. Germline-derived CDR1 and CDR2 are MNHNY and SVGAGI (reference sequence). The CDR3 runs 13 residues. The V gene lost 3 bases and the J gene lost 4 bases, with 9 bases spanning the gap. The CDR3 spells CASSYLISYGYTF. The CDR3 DNA sequence: TGTGCCAGCAGTTATTTGATTAGCTATGGCTACACCTTC.

This clonotype appeared many times. The chain couples TRBV6-2 or TRBV6-3 to TRBJ2-3; 14 nucleotides align to TRBD2. Germline values: CDR1 MNHEY, CDR2 SVGEGT. This CDR3 region has 16 residues. V was clipped by 6 bases and J by 4 bases; unmatched bases: 6. For the CDR3, the DNA is TGTGCCAGCAGAAAGATGGGACTAGCGGGAGCAGATACGCAGTATTTT. It translates to CASRKMGLAGADTQYF.

The rearrangement uses TRBV5-1 and TRBJ1-2, with 8 bases fitting TRBD1. The CDR3 spans 14 residues. Germline lookup yields CDR1 SGHRS and CDR2 YFSETQ. J gave up 8 bases and V 2 bases, and 8 bases lay outside the gene matches. The CDR3 DNA reads as TGCGCCAGCAGCTTCGGGACAGGACTGGAGGGCTACACCTTC. This translates into CASSFGTGLEGYTF.

The rearrangement links TRBV24-1 to TRBJ1-1; D uncertain. This CDR3 is 13 amino acids long. Trimming stripped 10 bases from V and 0 bases from J, with 11 bases between. Germline CDR1 KGHDR, CDR2 SFDVKD. The CDR3 loop reads CATQFGVNTEAFF. The DNA for the CDR3 is TGTGCCACTCAGTTCGGCGTGAACACTGAAGCTTTCTTT.

This clonotype appeared a few times. The rearrangement uses TRBV7-3 and TRBJ2-1; D possibly matches TRBD1 or TRBD2 (5 bases each). Germline V gene data show CDR1 as SGHTA and CDR2 as FQGTGA. The CDR3 has 14 amino acids. Trimming pared 4 bases from V and 8 bases from J, leaving 15 bases between. The CDR3 DNA sequence: TGTGCCAGCAGCTCCTTCCACGGGGCCTATGAGCAGTTCTTC. It codes for CASSSFHGAYEQFF.

This chain joins TRBV5-6 and TRBJ1-2; D not certain. The V end lost 0 bases, the J end lost 2 bases, and 5 bases lay between the germline ends. Germline CDR1 SGHDT, CDR2 YYEEEE. This CDR3 spans 13 amino acids. The CDR3 reads CASSLDENYGYTF. The CDR3 coding sequence is TGTGCCAGCAGCTTGGACGAGAACTATGGCTACACCTTC.

This clonotype has just a few counts. The chain is built from TRBV6-5 and TRBJ1-6, with D perhaps TRBD1 (5 bases). Germline V gives CDR1 MNHEY, CDR2 SVGAGI. The CDR3 contains 15 residues. Deletions cut 8 bases from V and 3 bases from J, with 14 bases between. The CDR3 here is CASGTRASYNSPLHF. The CDR3 DNA reads TGTGCCAGCGGAACCAGGGCCAGCTATAATTCACCCCTCCACTTT.

The chain has TRBV5-1 and TRBJ2-7; 10 nucleotides line up with TRBD1. Looked up from germline, CDR1 is SGHRS and CDR2 is YFSETQ. After removal of 2 bases from V and 5 bases from J, the junction contained 4 bases not matched to a gene. The CDR3 has 14 residues. The CDR3 spells CASSFGQGENEQYF. Written as DNA, the CDR3 is TGCGCCAGCAGCTTCGGACAGGGGGAGAACGAGCAGTACTTC.